The T cell receptor (beta chain) under discussion was sequenced for a study of blood T cell repertoires in COVID-19. Study background: Samples of COVID-19 (acute and convalescent) were obtained from the United States, Italy and Spain. T cells, B-cell-depleted T cells, or PBMCs supplied cDNA or gDNA.

Per the authors' pipeline: Scientists estimated how many nucleated cells there were by amplifying reference gene primers. Sequencing was performed with immunoSEQ multiplex PCR; in TCRdb, only in-frame clones are kept and a portion is missing. That table supplies the V and J calls and clone size; D and trimming were determined from the DNA. The table has roughly 500,000 clones, 70% to 90% seen once. This receptor was taken from a human donor in a cohort sampled during active COVID-19. Specimen: peripheral blood.

As DNA, the CDR3 is TGCGCCAGCAGCCAAGCGAGTTTCGCAGGGGGTAGCACAGATACGCAGTATTTT. Amino acid sequence: CASSQASFAGGSTDTQYF. This chain joins TRBV4-1 and TRBJ2-3; 7 bases line up with TRBD1. The ends lost 1 base at V and 0 bases at J; junction bases unmatched: 10. There are 18 residues in the CDR3. Germline values: CDR1 MGHRA, CDR2 YSYEKL.